The subject of this entry is one T cell receptor beta chain. Antigen unknown. The source of the sample is a study of T cell responses to AZD1222 COVID-19 vaccine. Produced via immunoSEQ multiplex PCR; TCRdb's table is partial and in-frame only. The data contain approximately 170,000 clones, about 92% of them singletons. Overall study results and limits: Rises in breadth and depth of Spike-specific TCRs came after two AZD1222 doses. Females outnumbered males among donors, who were mostly white British; clonal diversity was possibly underestimated. Spike was spanned by vaccine-associated CD4 TCRs, which were dominant at 160-218 and 743-854. There were repertoire samples only from the period after the peak T cell response.

This CDR3 has 12 residues. The V end lost 2 bases, the J end lost 3 bases, and 6 bases lay between the germline ends. Germline CDR1 SGHRS, CDR2 YFSETQ. The sequence came from an adult who received the AZD1222 COVID-19 vaccine. The gene calls are TRBV5-1 and TRBJ2-7; D uncertain. The input for sequencing was peripheral blood, taken 28 days after the second AZD1222 dose. CDR3 in DNA: TGCGCCAGCAGCTTAAATCGCTACGAGCAGTACTTC. This sequence encodes CASSLNRYEQYF. Drawing the rest from reference TRBV5-1 and TRBJ2-7, the complete variable domain is KAGVTQTPRYLIKTRGQQVTLSCSPISGHRSVSWYQQTPGQGLQFLFEYFSETQRNKGNFPGRFSGRQFSNSRSEMNVSTLELGDSALYLCASSLNRYEQYFGPGTRLTVT.